This T cell receptor beta chain derives from a study of OX40 agonist ivuxolimab in advanced cancers. There are 15 residues in the CDR3. CDR1 SGHVS and CDR2 FNYEAQ come from the germline V gene. V lost 1 base to trimming and J lost 6 bases, with 14 bases between them. Clones were sequenced by immunoSEQ multiplex PCR, and TCRdb holds only the in-frame ones, with some missing. The sample includes 57,000 or so clones, about 83% of them seen just once. This sequence was found in an adult with an advanced solid tumor such as melanoma, head and neck, liver or kidney cancer. The sequencing used CD4+ or CD8+ T cells sorted from blood, collected in a trial of the OX40 agonist ivuxolimab. The J gene is TRBJ2-3, the V gene TRBV7-6; D tentatively reads TRBD1 or TRBD2 (5 bases each). CDR3 loop: CASSLGGVGMDTQYF. CDR3 coding DNA: TGTGCCAGCAGCTTAGGAGGGGTGGGGATGGATACGCAGTATTTT.